One and the same sample provided the 22 T cell receptor beta chains below, sequenced in a study of cytomegalovirus exposure and HLA in healthy donors. Clones were read by immunoSEQ multiplex PCR, and TCRdb kept only the in-frame ones, dropping some. In the table there are around 130,000 clones, roughly nine tenths of which are singletons. The material sequenced was PBMCs. The receptors originated from a man aged 25 to 40 in good health and CMV-seronegative.

This rearrangement joins TRBV19 to TRBJ2-6, with 11 bases lining up with TRBD1. The CDR3 loop spans 19 amino acids. Germline assignment: CDR1 LNHDA and CDR2 SQIVND (reference sequence). V shed 3 bases and J 5 bases; nucleotides not matched to a gene: 12. CDR3 sequence: CASSIGQGAFSGRANVLTF. In nucleotides, the CDR3 is TGTGCCAGTAGTATCGGACAGGGGGCGTTCTCTGGAAGGGCCAACGTCCTGACTTTC.

The V gene is TRBV10-3, the J gene TRBJ2-3, with 8 bases lining up with TRBD2. Germline trimming cut 9 bases from V and 1 base from J; bases unmatched to any gene: 6. In germline, CDR1 is ENHRY, CDR2 SYGVKD. This CDR3 is 14 amino acids long. CDR3 coding DNA: TGTGCCATGGGGGCGGGGGGTGGCACAGATACGCAGTATTTT. The encoded protein is CAMGAGGGTDTQYF.

This clone was observed once. This chain links TRBV28 with TRBJ1-6; D may be TRBD1 (6 bases). Germline CDR1 MDHEN, CDR2 SYDVKM. V was shortened by 1 base and J by 7 bases, with 11 bases between the two germline ends. This CDR3 is 15 amino acids long. The CDR3 coding sequence is TGTGCCAGCAGTTTATCAACAGGGCCAAATTCACCCCTCCACTTT. Residues: CASSLSTGPNSPLHF.

The chain uses TRBV25-1 and TRBJ2-2; TRBD1 agrees at 9 bases. This CDR3 spans 16 amino acids. Germline assignment: CDR1 MGHDK and CDR2 SYGVNS. With 5 bases clipped from V and 0 bases from J, the junction kept 4 bases outside the gene matches. DNA of the CDR3: TGTGCCAGCAGTCCCGGGACAGGGCCGAACACCGGGGAGCTGTTTTTT. This encodes CASSPGTGPNTGELFF.

The chain joins TRBV4-2 to TRBJ2-3; a possible D gene is TRBD2 (5 bases). The CDR3 contains 19 residues. The germline CDR1 and CDR2 sequences are LGHNA and YNFKEQ. V lost 0 bases and J 1 base, leaving 20 bases between the germline ends. CDR3 region: CASSQESTTISGGTDTQYF. CDR3 DNA: TGTGCCAGCAGCCAAGAAAGTACGACAATATCCGGGGGCACAGATACGCAGTATTTT.

The chain employs TRBV19 and TRBJ1-1, with D hard to call. V lost 0 bases and J lost 1, with 12 bases in between. Germline V gene data show CDR1 as LNHDA and CDR2 as SQIVND (reference sequence). The CDR3 sequence is 16 residues long. As DNA, the CDR3 is TGTGCCAGTAGTATAGACGGCCTAAGGAGGAACACTGAAGCTTTCTTT. Translating gives CASSIDGLRRNTEAFF.

The chain couples TRBV6-1 to TRBJ1-5; D is possibly TRBD1 (6 bases). This CDR3 region has 14 residues. The V end was cut by 7 bases, the J end by 2 bases, with 12 bases between. Germline V CDR1 and CDR2: MNHNS, SASEGT. This CDR3 reads CASNPGAGNQPQHF. The DNA of the CDR3 is TGTGCCAGCAACCCAGGGGCAGGCAATCAGCCCCAGCATTTT.

This CDR3 reads CASTLYATSNQPQHF. Here the CDR3 DNA reads TGTGCCAGTACCTTATATGCTACTAGCAATCAGCCCCAGCATTTT. The chain employs TRBV19 and TRBJ1-5, with unresolved D. Germline assignment: CDR1 LNHDA and CDR2 SQIVND (reference sequence). The CDR3 runs to 15 residues. Trimming took off 7 bases at V and 0 bases at J, with 13 bases between the two ends.

CDR3 residues: CASSLESDRVWDSPLHF. As DNA, the CDR3 is TGTGCCAGCAGCTTAGAGTCAGACAGGGTGTGGGATTCACCCCTCCACTTT. This chain uses TRBV7-2 with TRBJ1-6; TRBD1 aligns across 7 bases. The CDR3 runs to 17 residues. Looked up from germline, CDR1 is SGHTA and CDR2 is FQGNSA. V gave up 1 base and J gave up 8 bases; unmatched junction bases: 11.

The chain has TRBV7-6 and TRBJ1-2; 11 bases match TRBD1. V gave up 1 base and J gave up 6 bases; unmatched junction bases: 10. Germline CDR1 SGHVS, CDR2 FNYEAQ. This CDR3 region has 17 residues. The DNA for the CDR3 is TGTGCCAGCAGCTTAGGAGGTAGTCTGGGACAGGGGGATGGCTACACCTTC. It yields the protein CASSLGGSLGQGDGYTF.

The V and J genes are TRBV28 and TRBJ2-3, with 8 bases matching TRBD1. The germline CDR1 and CDR2 sequences are MDHEN and SYDVKM. V was clipped by 6 bases and J by 1 base; unmatched bases: 6. The CDR3 spans 15 residues. The CDR3, as DNA: TGTGCCAGCAGAAACAGGGGGGACGGCACAGATACGCAGTATTTT. Residues: CASRNRGDGTDTQYF. Combining the CDR3 with reference TRBV28 and TRBJ2-3 gives the whole variable domain DVKVTQSSRYLVKRTGEKVFLECVQDMDHENMFWYRQDPGLGLRLIYFSYDVKMKEKGDIPEGYSVSREKKERFSLILESASTNQTSMYLCASRNRGDGTDTQYFGPGTRLTVL.

This sequence joins TRBV5-1 and TRBJ2-5; D is unclear. V lost 0 bases, J lost 1 base, and 4 bases lay in between. The CDR3 has 13 amino acids. Per germline, CDR1 SGHRS and CDR2 YFSETQ. This CDR3 reads CASSLAVQETQYF. The DNA of the CDR3 is TGCGCCAGCAGCTTGGCGGTCCAAGAGACCCAGTACTTC.

This clone came up once. The chain employs TRBV29-1 and TRBJ1-3, with a tentative D call TRBD1 (5 bases). The V gene's germline CDR1 is SQVTM and CDR2 ANQGSEA. The CDR3 is 15 residues long. V was clipped by 4 bases and J by 2 bases, with 15 bases between them. For the CDR3, the DNA is TGCAGCGTTGCAGCAGGGAAGGCGGCTGGAAACACCATATATTTT. Protein: CSVAAGKAAGNTIYF.

V usage is TRBV6-5 and J usage is TRBJ1-6; perhaps TRBD1 as D (6 bases). Germline lookup yields CDR1 MNHEY and CDR2 SVGAGI. CDR3 length: 15 residues. V was shortened by 0 bases and J by 8 bases, with 11 bases between the two germline ends. The CDR3 here is CASSYSRTEDSPLHF. Written as DNA, the CDR3 is TGTGCCAGCAGTTACTCTAGGACAGAAGATTCACCCCTCCACTTT.

The chain combines TRBV11-2 with TRBJ2-5; D gene ambiguous. Germline values: CDR1 SGHAT, CDR2 FQNNGV. V lost 0 bases to trimming and J lost 8 bases, with 13 bases between them. This CDR3 has 14 amino acids. In DNA, the CDR3 is TGTGCCAGCAGCTTAGATCTTACTGCCGTAACCCAGTACTTC. It is translated as CASSLDLTAVTQYF. The full variable domain, in which reference TRBV11-2 and TRBJ2-5 provide the parts outside the CDR3, is EAGVAQSPRYKIIEKRQSVAFWCNPISGHATLYWYQQILGQGPKLLIQFQNNGVVDDSQLPKDRFSAERLKGVDSTLKIQPAKLEDSAVYLCASSLDLTAVTQYFGPGTRLLVL.

CDR3 residues: CASSLDGGYNEQFF. CDR3 in DNA: TGCGCCAGCAGCTTGGACGGGGGGTACAATGAGCAGTTCTTC. The chain links TRBV5-1 to TRBJ2-1; 7 positions agree with TRBD2. The germline V gene encodes CDR1 SGHRS and CDR2 YFSETQ. The CDR3 contains 14 residues. The trim removed 0 bases at V and 4 bases at J, leaving 1 base unmatched.

The gene calls are TRBV5-6 and TRBJ1-1; D might be TRBD1 (6 bases). The germline V and J ends were trimmed by 3 bases and 1 base, with 25 bases remaining between them. Germline CDR1 reads SGHDT; CDR2 reads YYEEEE. This CDR3 spans 19 amino acids. This CDR3 reads CASSSNFWDTESGNTEAFF. The CDR3 DNA sequence: TGTGCCAGCAGCTCAAATTTTTGGGACACAGAGTCGGGGAACACTGAAGCTTTCTTT.

V and J are TRBV4-3 and TRBJ2-3, with TRBD2 identical over 9 bases. V shed 1 base and J 1 base; nucleotides not matched to a gene: 6. This CDR3 contains 17 residues. Germline V gene sequence: CDR1 LGHNA, CDR2 YSLEER. The DNA of the CDR3 is TGCGCCAGCAGCCAAGGAGGGGCTAGCGGGGGCACAGATACGCAGTATTTT. Protein product: CASSQGGASGGTDTQYF.

J is TRBJ2-3 and V is TRBV5-1; D is possibly TRBD2 (6 bases). V lost 3 bases, J lost 2 bases, and 25 bases lay in between. The CDR3 runs 19 residues. Germline values: CDR1 SGHRS, CDR2 YFSETQ. The CDR3 sequence is CASSSPPGVSSGITDTQYF. The DNA of the CDR3 is TGCGCCAGCAGCTCCCCCCCCGGTGTGAGTAGCGGCATCACAGATACGCAGTATTTT. The whole variable domain, filled in from reference TRBV5-1 and TRBJ2-3, reads KAGVTQTPRYLIKTRGQQVTLSCSPISGHRSVSWYQQTPGQGLQFLFEYFSETQRNKGNFPGRFSGRQFSNSRSEMNVSTLELGDSALYLCASSSPPGVSSGITDTQYFGPGTRLTVL.

The chain joins TRBV6-5 to TRBJ1-2; the match to TRBD1 covers 8 bases. V was clipped by 4 bases and J by 7 bases; unmatched bases: 2. Germline V CDR1 and CDR2: MNHEY, SVGAGI. The CDR3 runs to 12 residues. CDR3 DNA sequence: TGTGCCAGCAGTTCAGGGGGCGCTGGCTACACCTTC. As protein: CASSSGGAGYTF.

In this sample, this clone turned up many times. The chain links TRBV6-1 to TRBJ1-6, with a weak D call TRBD1 (5 bases). The CDR3 loop spans 15 amino acids. V dropped 1 base and J dropped 5 bases, with 9 bases sitting between them. Per the germline V gene, CDR1 is MNHNS and CDR2 is SASEGT. The CDR3 reads CASSEVWGDNSPLHF. The CDR3 nucleotides are TGTGCCAGCAGTGAAGTCTGGGGGGATAATTCACCCCTCCACTTT.

This clone was found a few times. The chain links TRBV11-1 to TRBJ2-1; possibly TRBD2 for D (5 bases). Deletions cut 0 bases from V and 0 bases from J, with 6 bases between. The CDR3 runs to 15 residues. The germline V gene encodes CDR1 SGHAT and CDR2 FQDESV (reference sequence). The CDR3 loop reads CASSLAGSSYNEQFF. The CDR3 DNA is TGTGCCAGCAGCTTAGCGGGGAGCTCCTACAATGAGCAGTTCTTC.